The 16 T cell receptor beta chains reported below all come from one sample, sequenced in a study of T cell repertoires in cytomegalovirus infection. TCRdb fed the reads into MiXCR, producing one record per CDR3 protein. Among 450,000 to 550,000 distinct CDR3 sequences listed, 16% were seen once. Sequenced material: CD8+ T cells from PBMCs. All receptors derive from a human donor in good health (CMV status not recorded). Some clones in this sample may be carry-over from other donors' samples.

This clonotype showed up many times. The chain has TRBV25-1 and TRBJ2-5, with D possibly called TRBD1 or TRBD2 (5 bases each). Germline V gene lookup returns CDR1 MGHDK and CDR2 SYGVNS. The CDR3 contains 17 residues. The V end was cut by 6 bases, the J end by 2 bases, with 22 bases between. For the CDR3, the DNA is TGTGCCAGCAGCGCCCGCTGGGACCCTCGAGGGCAAGAGACCCAGTACTTC. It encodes CASSARWDPRGQETQYF.

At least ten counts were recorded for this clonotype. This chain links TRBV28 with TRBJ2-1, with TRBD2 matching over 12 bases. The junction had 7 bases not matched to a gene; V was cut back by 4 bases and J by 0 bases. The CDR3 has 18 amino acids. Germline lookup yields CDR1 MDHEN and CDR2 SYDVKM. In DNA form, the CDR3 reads TGTGCCAGCAGTTACACTAGCGGGAGGCCGAGCTCCTACAATGAGCAGTTCTTC. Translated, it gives CASSYTSGRPSSYNEQFF.

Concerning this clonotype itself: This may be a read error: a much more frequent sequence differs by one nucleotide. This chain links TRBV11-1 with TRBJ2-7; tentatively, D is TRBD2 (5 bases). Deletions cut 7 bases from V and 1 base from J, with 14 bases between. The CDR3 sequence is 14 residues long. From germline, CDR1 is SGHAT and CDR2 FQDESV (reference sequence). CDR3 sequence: CASTGVKKSYEQYF. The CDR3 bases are TGTGCCAGCACCGGGGTGAAGAAATCCTACGAGCAGTACTTC.

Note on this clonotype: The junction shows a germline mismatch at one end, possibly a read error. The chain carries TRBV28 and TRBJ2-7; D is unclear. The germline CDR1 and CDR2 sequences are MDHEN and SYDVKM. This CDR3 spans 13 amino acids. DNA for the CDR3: TGTGCCAGCAGTAATCGAAGGTCCTACGAGCCGTACTTC. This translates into CASSNRRSYEPYF.

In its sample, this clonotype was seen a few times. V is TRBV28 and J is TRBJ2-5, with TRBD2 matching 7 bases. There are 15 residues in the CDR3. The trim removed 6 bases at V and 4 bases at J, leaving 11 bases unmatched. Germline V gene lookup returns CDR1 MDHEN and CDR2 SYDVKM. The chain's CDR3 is CASSLQGLGRETQYF. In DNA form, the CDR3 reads TGTGCCAGCAGCCTACAAGGACTAGGTCGAGAGACCCAGTACTTC.

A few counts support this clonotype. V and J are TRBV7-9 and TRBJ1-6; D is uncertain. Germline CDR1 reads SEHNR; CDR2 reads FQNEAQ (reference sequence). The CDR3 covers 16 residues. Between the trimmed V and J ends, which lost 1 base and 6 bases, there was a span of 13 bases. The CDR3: CASSLGSYLRNSPLHF. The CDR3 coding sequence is TGTGCCAGCAGCTTAGGTTCTTACCTCCGTAATTCACCCCTCCACTTT.

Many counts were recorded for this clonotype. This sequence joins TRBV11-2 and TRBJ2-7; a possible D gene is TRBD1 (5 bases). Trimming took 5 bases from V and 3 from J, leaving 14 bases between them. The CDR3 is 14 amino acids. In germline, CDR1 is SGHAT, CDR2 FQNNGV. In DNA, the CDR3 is TGTGCCAGCAGCCCCGGACACCTAAGCTACGAGCAGTACTTC. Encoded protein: CASSPGHLSYEQYF.

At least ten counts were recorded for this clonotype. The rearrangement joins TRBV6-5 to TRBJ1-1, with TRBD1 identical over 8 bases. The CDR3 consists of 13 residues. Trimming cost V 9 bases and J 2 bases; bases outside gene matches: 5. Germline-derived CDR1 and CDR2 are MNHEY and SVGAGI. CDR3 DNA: TGTGCCAGTCGACAGGGGCGCAACACTGAAGCTTTCTTT. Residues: CASRQGRNTEAFF.

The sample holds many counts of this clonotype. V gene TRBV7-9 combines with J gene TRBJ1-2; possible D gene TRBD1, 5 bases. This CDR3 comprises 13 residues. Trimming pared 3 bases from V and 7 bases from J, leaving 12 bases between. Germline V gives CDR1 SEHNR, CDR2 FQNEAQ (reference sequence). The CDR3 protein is CASSFDPGSGYTF. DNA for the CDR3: TGTGCCAGCAGCTTTGACCCAGGGAGTGGCTACACCTTC.

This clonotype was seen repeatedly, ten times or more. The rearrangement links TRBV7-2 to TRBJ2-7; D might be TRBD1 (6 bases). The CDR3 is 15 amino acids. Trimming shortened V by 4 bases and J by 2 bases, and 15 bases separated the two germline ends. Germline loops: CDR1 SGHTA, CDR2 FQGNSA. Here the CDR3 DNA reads TGTGCCAGCAGCTCTAGCCAGACAGGCCCCTACGAGCAGTACTTC. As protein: CASSSSQTGPYEQYF.

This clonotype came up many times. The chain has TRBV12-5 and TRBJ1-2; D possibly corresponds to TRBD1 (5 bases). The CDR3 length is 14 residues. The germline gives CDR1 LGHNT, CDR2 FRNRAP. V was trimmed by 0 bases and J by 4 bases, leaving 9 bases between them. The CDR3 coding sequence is TGTGCTAGTGGTTTGGTACTTGGGGGCTATGGCTACACCTTC. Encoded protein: CASGLVLGGYGYTF.

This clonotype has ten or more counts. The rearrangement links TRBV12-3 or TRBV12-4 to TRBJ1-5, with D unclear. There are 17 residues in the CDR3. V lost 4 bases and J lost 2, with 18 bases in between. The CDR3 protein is CASSYSGRREGNQPQHF. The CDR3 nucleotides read TGTGCCAGCAGTTACTCTGGACGGAGGGAAGGCAATCAGCCCCAGCATTTT.

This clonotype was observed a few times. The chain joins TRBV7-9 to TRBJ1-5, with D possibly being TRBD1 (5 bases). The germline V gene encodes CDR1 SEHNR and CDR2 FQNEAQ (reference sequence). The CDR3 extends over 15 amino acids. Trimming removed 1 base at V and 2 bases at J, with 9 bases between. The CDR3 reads CASSLDQGGNQPQHF. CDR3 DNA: TGTGCCAGCAGCTTAGATCAGGGTGGCAATCAGCCCCAGCATTTT.

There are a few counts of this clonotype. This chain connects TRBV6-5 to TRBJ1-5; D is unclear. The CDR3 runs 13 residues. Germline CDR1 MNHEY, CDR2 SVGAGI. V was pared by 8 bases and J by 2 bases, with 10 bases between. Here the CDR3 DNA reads TGTGCCAGCTACCCCGGGGGCAATCAGCCCCAGCATTTT. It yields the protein CASYPGGNQPQHF.

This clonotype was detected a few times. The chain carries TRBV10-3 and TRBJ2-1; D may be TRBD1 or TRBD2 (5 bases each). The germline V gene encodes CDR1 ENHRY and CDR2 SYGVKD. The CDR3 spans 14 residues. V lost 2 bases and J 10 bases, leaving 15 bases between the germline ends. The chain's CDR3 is CAISEGYGAREQFF. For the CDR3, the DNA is TGTGCCATCAGTGAGGGTTACGGGGCACGGGAGCAGTTCTTC.

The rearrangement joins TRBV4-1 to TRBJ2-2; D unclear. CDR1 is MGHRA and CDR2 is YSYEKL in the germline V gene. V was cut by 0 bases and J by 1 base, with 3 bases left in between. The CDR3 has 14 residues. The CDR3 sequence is CASSQDRNTGELFF. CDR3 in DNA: TGCGCCAGCAGCCAAGACAGGAACACCGGGGAGCTGTTTTTT.